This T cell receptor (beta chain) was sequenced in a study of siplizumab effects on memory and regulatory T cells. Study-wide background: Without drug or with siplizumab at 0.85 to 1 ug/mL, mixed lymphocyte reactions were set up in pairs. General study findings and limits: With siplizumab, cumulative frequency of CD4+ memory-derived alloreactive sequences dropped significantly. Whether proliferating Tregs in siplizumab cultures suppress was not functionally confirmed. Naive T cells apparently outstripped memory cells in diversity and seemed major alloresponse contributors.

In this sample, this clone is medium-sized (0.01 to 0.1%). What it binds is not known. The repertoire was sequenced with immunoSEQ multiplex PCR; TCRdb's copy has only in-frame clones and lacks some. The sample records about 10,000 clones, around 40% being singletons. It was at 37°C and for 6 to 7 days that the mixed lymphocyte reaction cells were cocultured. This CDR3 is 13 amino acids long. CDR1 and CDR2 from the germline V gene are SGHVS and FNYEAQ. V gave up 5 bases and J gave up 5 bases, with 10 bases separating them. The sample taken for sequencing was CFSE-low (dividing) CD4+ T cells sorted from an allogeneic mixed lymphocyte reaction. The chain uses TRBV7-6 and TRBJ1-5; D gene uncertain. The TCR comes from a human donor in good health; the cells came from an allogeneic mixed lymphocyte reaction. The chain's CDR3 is CASSLAQDQPQHF. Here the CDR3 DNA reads TGTGCCAGCAGCCTGGCGCAGGATCAGCCCCAGCATTTT.